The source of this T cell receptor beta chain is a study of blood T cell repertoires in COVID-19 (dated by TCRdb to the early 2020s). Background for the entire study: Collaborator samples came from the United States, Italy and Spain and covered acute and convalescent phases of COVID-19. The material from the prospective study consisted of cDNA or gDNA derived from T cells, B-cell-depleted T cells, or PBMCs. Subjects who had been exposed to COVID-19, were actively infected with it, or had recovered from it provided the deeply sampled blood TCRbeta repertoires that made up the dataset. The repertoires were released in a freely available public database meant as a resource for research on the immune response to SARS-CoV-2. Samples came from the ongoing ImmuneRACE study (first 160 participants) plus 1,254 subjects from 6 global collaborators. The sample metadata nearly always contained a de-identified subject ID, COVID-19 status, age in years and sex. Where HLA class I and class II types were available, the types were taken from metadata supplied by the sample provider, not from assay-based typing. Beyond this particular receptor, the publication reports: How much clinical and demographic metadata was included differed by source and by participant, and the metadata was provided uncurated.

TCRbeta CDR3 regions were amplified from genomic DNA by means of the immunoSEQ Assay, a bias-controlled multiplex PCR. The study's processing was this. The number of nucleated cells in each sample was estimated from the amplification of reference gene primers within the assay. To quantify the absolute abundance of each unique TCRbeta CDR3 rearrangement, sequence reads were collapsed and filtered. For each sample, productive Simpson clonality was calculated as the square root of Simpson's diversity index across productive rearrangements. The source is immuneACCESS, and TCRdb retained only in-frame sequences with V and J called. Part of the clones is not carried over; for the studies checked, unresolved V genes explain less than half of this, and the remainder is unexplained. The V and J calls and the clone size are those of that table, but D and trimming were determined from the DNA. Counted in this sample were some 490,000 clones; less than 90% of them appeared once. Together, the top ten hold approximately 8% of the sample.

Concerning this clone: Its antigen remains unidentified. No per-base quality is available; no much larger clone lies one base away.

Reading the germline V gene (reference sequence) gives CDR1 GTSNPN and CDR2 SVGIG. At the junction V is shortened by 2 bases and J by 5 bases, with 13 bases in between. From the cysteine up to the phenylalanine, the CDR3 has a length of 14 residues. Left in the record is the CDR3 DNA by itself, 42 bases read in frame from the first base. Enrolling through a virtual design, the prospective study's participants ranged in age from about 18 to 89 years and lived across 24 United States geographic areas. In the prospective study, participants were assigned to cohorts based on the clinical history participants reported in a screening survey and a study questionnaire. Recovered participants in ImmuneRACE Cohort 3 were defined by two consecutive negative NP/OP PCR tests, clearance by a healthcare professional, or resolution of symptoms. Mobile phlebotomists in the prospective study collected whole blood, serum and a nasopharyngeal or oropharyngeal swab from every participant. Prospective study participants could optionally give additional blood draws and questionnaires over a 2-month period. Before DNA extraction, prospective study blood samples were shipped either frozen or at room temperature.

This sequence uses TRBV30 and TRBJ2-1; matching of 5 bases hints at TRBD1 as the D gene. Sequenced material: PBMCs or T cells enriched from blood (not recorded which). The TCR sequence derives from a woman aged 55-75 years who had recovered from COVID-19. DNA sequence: TGTGCCTGGAGTCTGCCAGGGTCTAACAATGAGCAGTTCTTC. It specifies CAWSLPGSNNEQFF.